These T cell receptor beta chains were read from a single sample in a study of shared clonotypes between healthy human individuals. Generated by immunoSEQ multiplex PCR, the TCRdb table keeps only in-frame clones and is missing some. The repertoire holds roughly 450,000 clones, around 74% seen once, with approximately 13% in the top ten. Sequencing input: PBMCs. Receptors were obtained from a woman in her 40s in good health. Some clones in this sample may be carry-over from other donors' samples. The CDR3 runs from the conserved cysteine through the conserved F or W. The D gene is left open where the match is weak. Not all rows give a size; the values are once, few, many and, for expanded clones, a class.

V: TRBV15; J: TRBJ2-2; size: few; D: .; CDR3: CATSRDIRVGGELFF; DNA: TGTGCCACCAGCAGAGATATTCGGGTTGGCGGGGAGCTGTTTTTT
V: TRBV5-6; J: TRBJ1-3; size: .; D: .; CDR3: CASSLAVSSGNTIYF; DNA: TGTGCCAGCAGCTTGGCAGTCTCCTCTGGAAACACCATATATTTT
V: TRBV6-6; J: TRBJ2-7; size: .; D: TRBD2; CDR3: CASSPSGDEQYF; DNA: TGTGCCAGCAGTCCCAGCGGGGACGAGCAGTACTTC
V: TRBV5-1; J: TRBJ1-3; size: .; D: TRBD1; CDR3: CASSGGTGLLSGNTIYF; DNA: TGCGCCAGCAGCGGCGGGACAGGGCTCCTCTCTGGAAACACCATATATTTT
V: TRBV20-1; J: TRBJ2-1; size: .; D: .; CDR3: CSAAPGDEQFF; DNA: TGCAGTGCCGCCCCTGGCGATGAGCAGTTCTTC
V: TRBV7-8; J: TRBJ2-5; size: .; D: .; CDR3: CASSLGVQYQETQYF; DNA: TGTGCCAGCAGCTTGGGGGTACAGTACCAAGAGACCCAGTACTTC
V: TRBV28; J: TRBJ2-4; size: .; D: TRBD2; CDR3: CASGTSGLKNIQYF; DNA: TGTGCCAGCGGGACTAGCGGGCTCAAAAACATTCAGTACTTC
V: TRBV11-3; J: TRBJ2-1; size: once; D: TRBD2; CDR3: CASSRGLAYNEQFF; DNA: TGTGCCAGCAGCCGGGGACTAGCGTACAATGAGCAGTTCTTC
V: TRBV7-2; J: TRBJ1-2; size: .; D: .; CDR3: CASSLSGQEGYGYTF; DNA: TGTGCCAGCAGCCTCTCAGGGCAGGAAGGATATGGCTACACCTTC
V: TRBV5-6; J: TRBJ1-1; size: .; D: .; CDR3: CASSSWRGGTEAFF; DNA: TGTGCCAGCAGCTCCTGGAGGGGTGGGACTGAAGCTTTCTTT
V: TRBV18; J: TRBJ2-7; size: few; D: TRBD1; CDR3: CASSTPQGANDEQYF; DNA: TGTGCCAGCTCCACTCCCCAGGGGGCGAACGACGAGCAGTACTTC
V: TRBV7-8; J: TRBJ2-7; size: .; D: .; CDR3: CASSLSLDSYEQYF; DNA: TGTGCCAGCAGCCTAAGTCTTGATAGCTACGAGCAGTACTTC
V: TRBV7-8; J: TRBJ1-1; size: .; D: TRBD1; CDR3: CASSLDRVGRGRKNTEAFF; DNA: TGTGCCAGCAGCTTAGATAGGGTAGGCAGGGGGAGAAAGAACACTGAAGCTTTCTTT
V: TRBV7-2; J: TRBJ2-1; size: .; D: .; CDR3: CASSSASSYNEQFF; DNA: TGTGCCAGCAGCTCCGCTAGCTCCTACAATGAGCAGTTCTTC
V: TRBV7-9; J: TRBJ1-1; size: once; D: .; CDR3: CASSLAGVFAEAFF; DNA: TGTGCCAGCAGCTTGGCTGGGGTGTTCGCTGAAGCTTTCTTT
V: TRBV6-5; J: TRBJ1-2; size: .; D: .; CDR3: CASSFGEGGYGYTF; DNA: TGTGCCAGCAGTTTTGGGGAGGGCGGGTATGGCTACACCTTC
V: TRBV9; J: TRBJ2-2; size: once; D: .; CDR3: CASSAGGSANTGELFF; DNA: TGTGCCAGCAGCGCAGGAGGGAGCGCGAACACCGGGGAGCTGTTTTTT
V: TRBV11-2; J: TRBJ2-7; size: .; D: .; CDR3: CASSLGAGFQGDEQYF; DNA: TGTGCCAGCAGCTTAGGGGCCGGGTTTCAAGGCGACGAGCAGTACTTC
V: TRBV21-1; J: TRBJ1-1; size: .; D: .; CDR3: CASSKSDEGRDTEAFF; DNA: TGTGCCAGCAGCAAATCAGACGAGGGTCGGGACACTGAAGCTTTCTTT
V: TRBV18; J: TRBJ2-1; size: .; D: TRBD2; CDR3: CASSPVGSGRAWGNEQFF; DNA: TGTGCCAGCTCACCGGTCGGTAGCGGGAGGGCCTGGGGCAATGAGCAGTTCTTC
V: TRBV6-1; J: TRBJ2-7; size: .; D: TRBD1; CDR3: CASSEAGTGAYEQYF; DNA: TGTGCCAGCAGTGAAGCCGGGACAGGGGCCTACGAGCAGTACTTC
V: TRBV7-2; J: TRBJ1-2; size: .; D: .; CDR3: CASSLGYGLRYGYTF; DNA: TGTGCCAGCAGCTTAGGGTATGGGCTACGCTATGGCTACACCTTC
V: TRBV5-6; J: TRBJ2-3; size: .; D: TRBD2; CDR3: CASSRQREKTDTQYF; DNA: TGTGCCAGCAGCCGTCAGCGGGAGAAAACAGATACGCAGTATTTT
V: TRBV2; J: TRBJ2-2; size: once; D: .; CDR3: CASSPVTNTGELFF; DNA: TGTGCCAGCAGCCCGGTCACGAACACCGGGGAGCTGTTTTTT
V: TRBV7-9; J: TRBJ2-3; size: few; D: .; CDR3: CASSHKRQISTDTQYF; DNA: TGTGCCAGCAGCCACAAGAGGCAGATTAGCACAGATACGCAGTATTTT
V: TRBV29-1; J: TRBJ2-3; size: .; D: .; CDR3: CSVEKGSDTQYF; DNA: TGCAGCGTCGAGAAGGGGTCAGATACGCAGTATTTT
V: TRBV7-8; J: TRBJ2-7; size: .; D: .; CDR3: CASSPRTNSYEQYF; DNA: TGTGCCAGCAGCCCGCGGACAAATTCCTACGAGCAGTACTTC